This TCR beta chain stems from a study of PD-L1 blockade in urothelial cancer. V lost 2 bases and J 2 bases, leaving 18 bases between the germline ends. The germline gives CDR1 SGHVS, CDR2 FQNEAQ. This CDR3 spans 17 amino acids. Method: immunoSEQ multiplex PCR; TCRdb's copy keeps in-frame clones and lacks some. This sample has some 35,000 clones; about four fifths occur once, and the top ten carry around 20%. The chain is built from TRBV7-8 and TRBJ1-2; no definite D call. Sequencing was performed on PBMCs, taken around atezolizumab (anti-PD-L1) treatment. The source of this sequence is a man aged 55 to 70 with urothelial cancer. CDR3 bases: TGTGCCAGCAGCTTACTCAGGTTCGAGGGTACGAACTATGGCTACACCTTC. Translated: CASSLLRFEGTNYGYTF.